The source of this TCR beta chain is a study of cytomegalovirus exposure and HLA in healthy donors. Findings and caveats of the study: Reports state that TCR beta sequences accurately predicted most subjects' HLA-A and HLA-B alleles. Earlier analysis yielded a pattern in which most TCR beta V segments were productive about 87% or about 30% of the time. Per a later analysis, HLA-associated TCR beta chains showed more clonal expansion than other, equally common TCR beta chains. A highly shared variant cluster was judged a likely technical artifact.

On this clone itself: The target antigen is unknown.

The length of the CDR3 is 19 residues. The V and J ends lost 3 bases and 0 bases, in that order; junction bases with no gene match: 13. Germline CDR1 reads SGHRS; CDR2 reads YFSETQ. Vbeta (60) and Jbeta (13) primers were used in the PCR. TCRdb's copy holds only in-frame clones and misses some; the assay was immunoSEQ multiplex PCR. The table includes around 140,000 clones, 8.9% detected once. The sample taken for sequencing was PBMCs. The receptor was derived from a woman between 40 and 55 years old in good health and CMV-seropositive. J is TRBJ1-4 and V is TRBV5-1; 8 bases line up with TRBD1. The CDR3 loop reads CASSWAGQGFSSTNEKLFF. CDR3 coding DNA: TGCGCCAGCAGCTGGGCCGGACAGGGCTTCTCGTCAACTAATGAAAAACTGTTTTTT.